A single sample gave rise to the 20 T cell receptor beta chains below, sequenced in a study of shared clonotypes between healthy human individuals. Data came from immunoSEQ multiplex PCR; TCRdb stores just in-frame clones and leaves some out. The sample contains under 350,000 clones, around 87% of which appear only once. Source material: memory CD8+ T cells sorted from blood. The subset here: CD45RO+ cells pooled with CCR7-negative TemRA cells. Receptors originate from a man between 18 and 29 years old in good health.

The chain couples TRBV4-3 to TRBJ2-3; D may match TRBD1 or TRBD2 (5 bases each). Deletions cut 1 base from V and 8 bases from J, with 16 bases between. Germline loops: CDR1 LGHNA, CDR2 YSLEER. CDR3 length equals 15 residues. CDR3 DNA: TGCGCCAGCAGCCAAGTTGGGACGGGATCCGTTACGCAGTATTTT. This gives the protein CASSQVGTGSVTQYF.

This chain uses TRBV11-2 with TRBJ2-1; the D gene is possibly TRBD1 (6 bases). The CDR3 is 14 residues long. Between the trimmed V and J ends, which lost 1 base and 8 bases, there was a span of 12 bases. In germline, CDR1 is SGHAT, CDR2 FQNNGV. CDR3: CASSLGAGVDEQFF. For the CDR3, the DNA is TGTGCCAGCAGCTTAGGGGCAGGGGTGGATGAGCAGTTCTTC.

The V and J genes are TRBV29-1 and TRBJ1-4; a possible D gene is TRBD1 (6 bases). Germline CDR1 is SQVTM and CDR2 is ANQGSEA. V was shortened by 4 bases and J by 1 base, with 7 bases between the two germline ends. This CDR3 spans 13 amino acids. The CDR3 DNA follows: TGCAGCGTTGGAGGGGGAACTAATGAAAAACTGTTTTTT. Translated, it gives CSVGGGTNEKLFF.

This clone showed up just once. The chain employs TRBV7-9 and TRBJ1-2; D is undetermined. The V gene's germline CDR1 is SEHNR and CDR2 FQNEAQ (reference sequence). Trimming removed 0 bases at V and 8 bases at J, with 13 bases between. This CDR3 contains 14 residues. CDR3 in amino acids: CASSLAFRVRGYTF. For the CDR3, the DNA is TGTGCCAGCAGCTTAGCGTTTCGGGTTAGAGGCTACACCTTC.

The V gene is TRBV4-3, the J gene TRBJ2-7; D may be TRBD2 (7 bases). V was trimmed by 2 bases and J by 2 bases, leaving 19 bases between them. This CDR3 is built from 17 residues. Germline V CDR1 and CDR2: LGHNA, YSLEER. The CDR3 loop reads CASSQLGGDRLTYEQYF. DNA of the CDR3: TGCGCCAGCAGCCAACTAGGGGGGGACCGATTAACCTACGAGCAGTACTTC.

The rearrangement uses TRBV6-1 and TRBJ1-6; D is uncertain. The CDR3 loop spans 16 amino acids. The V end was cut by 1 base, the J end by 5 bases, with 12 bases between. In germline, CDR1 is MNHNS, CDR2 SASEGT. CDR3 amino acids: CASSEVLAANNSPLHF. The CDR3 DNA follows: TGTGCCAGCAGTGAAGTCTTGGCAGCCAATAATTCACCCCTCCACTTT.

The chain links TRBV30 to TRBJ1-2, with a possible D match to TRBD1 (5 bases). The V gene lost 5 bases and the J gene lost 3 bases, with 16 bases spanning the gap. CDR1 and CDR2 (germline): GTSNPN, SVGIG (reference sequence). CDR3 length: 14 amino acids. As DNA, the CDR3 is TGTGCCTGGGACAGCCTGGCCGGCTACTATGGCTACACCTTC. Translating it yields CAWDSLAGYYGYTF.

This rearrangement joins TRBV5-1 to TRBJ1-6; D unresolved. V gave up 7 bases and J gave up 2 bases, with 19 bases separating them. This CDR3 has 17 residues. Germline V gives CDR1 SGHRS, CDR2 YFSETQ. CDR3 sequence reads: CASVPRHRLAYNSPLHF. The DNA of the CDR3 is TGCGCCAGCGTTCCCCGACATCGCCTGGCCTATAATTCACCCCTCCACTTT. Using reference TRBV5-1 and TRBJ1-6 for the parts outside the CDR3, the full variable domain is KAGVTQTPRYLIKTRGQQVTLSCSPISGHRSVSWYQQTPGQGLQFLFEYFSETQRNKGNFPGRFSGRQFSNSRSEMNVSTLELGDSALYLCASVPRHRLAYNSPLHFGNGTRLTVT.

This chain links TRBV7-9 with TRBJ1-2; D remains unclear. Trimming stripped 1 base from V and 3 bases from J, with 6 bases between. The CDR3 consists of 13 residues. Per the germline V gene, CDR1 is SEHNR and CDR2 is FQNEAQ (reference sequence). The CDR3 DNA reads TGTGCCAGCAGCTTAGGAGGCGACTATGGCTACACCTTC. This gives the protein CASSLGGDYGYTF. Full variable domain (rest looked up from reference TRBV7-9 and TRBJ1-2): DTGVSQNPRHKITKRGQNVTFRCDPISEHNRLYWYRQTLGQGPEFLTYFQNEAQLEKSRLLSDRFSAERPKGSFSTLEIQRTEQGDSAMYLCASSLGGDYGYTFGSGTRLTVV.

This chain uses TRBV19 with TRBJ2-7, with D maybe TRBD1 (5 bases). CDR3 length: 14 amino acids. Germline lookup yields CDR1 LNHDA and CDR2 SQIVND (reference sequence). V lost 5 bases and J lost 2, with 13 bases in between. This CDR3 reads CASSLTGYTYEQYF. The CDR3 coding sequence is TGTGCCAGTAGTCTAACAGGTTATACCTACGAGCAGTACTTC.

The chain combines TRBV5-1 with TRBJ2-7, with D hard to call. This CDR3 region has 13 residues. Per the germline V gene, CDR1 is SGHRS and CDR2 is YFSETQ. V lost 0 bases and J 2 bases, leaving 6 bases between the germline ends. CDR3 amino acids: CASSLGVAYEQYF. The CDR3 coding sequence is TGCGCCAGCAGCTTGGGAGTTGCCTACGAGCAGTACTTC.

The chain employs TRBV6-5 and TRBJ2-7; D is unresolved. CDR1 is MNHEY, CDR2 SVGAGI, per germline. The CDR3 spans 14 residues. V was pared by 8 bases and J by 5 bases, with 19 bases between. Written as DNA, the CDR3 is TGTGCCAGCGGTTTAAAGTCAGCGCTCCACGAGCAGTACTTC. Translating gives CASGLKSALHEQYF.

This clone came up a few times. The gene calls are TRBV7-9 and TRBJ1-5; 8 bases map to TRBD1. CDR1 is SEHNR, CDR2 FQNEAQ, per germline (reference sequence). J gave up 6 bases and V 1 base, and 5 bases lay outside the gene matches. This CDR3 contains 15 residues. The CDR3 loop reads CASSLDAGGRQPQHF. The DNA for the CDR3 is TGTGCCAGCAGCTTAGATGCAGGGGGCCGTCAGCCCCAGCATTTT. Using reference TRBV7-9 and TRBJ1-5 for the parts outside the CDR3, the full variable domain is DTGVSQNPRHKITKRGQNVTFRCDPISEHNRLYWYRQTLGQGPEFLTYFQNEAQLEKSRLLSDRFSAERPKGSFSTLEIQRTEQGDSAMYLCASSLDAGGRQPQHFGDGTRLSIL.

A word on this clone: In the same sample, other DNA sequences code for this CDR3. The J gene is TRBJ2-7, the V gene TRBV5-4, with D perhaps TRBD2 (5 bases). CDR3 length equals 13 residues. V was pared by 2 bases and J by 4 bases, with 10 bases between. The germline V gene encodes CDR1 SGHNT and CDR2 YYREEE (reference sequence). Here the CDR3 reads CASSLAAGYEQYF. The CDR3 nucleotides read TGTGCCAGCAGCTTAGCGGCAGGTTACGAGCAGTACTTC.

The CDR3 bases are TGTGCCAGCAGTACTGTGGGGGGACTAGCGGATGAGCAGTTCTTC. The encoded protein is CASSTVGGLADEQFF. The chain combines TRBV6-5 with TRBJ2-1; 11 bases agree with TRBD2. Germline V CDR1 and CDR2: MNHEY, SVGAGI. This CDR3 is built from 15 residues. The V and J ends lost 5 bases and 8 bases, in that order; junction bases with no gene match: 8.

About this clone: This same CDR3 is encoded by further DNA sequences in the sample. This chain links TRBV19 with TRBJ2-7; D possibly corresponds to TRBD2 (5 bases). Germline CDR1 LNHDA, CDR2 SQIVND (reference sequence). This CDR3 contains 13 residues. V was trimmed by 7 bases and J by 3 bases, leaving 13 bases between them. This CDR3 reads CASTPGSGYEQYF. CDR3 DNA sequence: TGTGCCAGTACTCCTGGCAGCGGCTACGAGCAGTACTTC.

The genes are TRBV4-3 and TRBJ2-1; tentatively, D is TRBD1 or TRBD2 (5 bases each). V lost 1 base and J lost 3, with 19 bases in between. The germline gives CDR1 LGHNA, CDR2 YSLEER. The CDR3 runs to 18 residues. The DNA of the CDR3 is TGCGCCAGCAGCCAAGGGGGGTGGGGAAGCGGAAACTACAATGAGCAGTTCTTC. Protein sequence: CASSQGGWGSGNYNEQFF.

The chain has TRBV2 and TRBJ1-2; D remains ambiguous. V gave up 3 bases and J gave up 8 bases, with 7 bases separating them. Per germline, CDR1 SNHLY and CDR2 FYNNEI. The CDR3 runs to 11 residues. The CDR3 region is CASSEGNGYTF. Written as DNA, the CDR3 is TGTGCCAGCAGTGAGGGAAACGGCTACACCTTC.

CDR3 coding DNA: TGTGCCAGCAGGCCGATCCACGAGCAGTACTTC. Its translation: CASRPIHEQYF. This chain connects TRBV6-6 to TRBJ2-7; D unclear. Trimming left V 6 bases short and J 5 bases short, with 8 bases between. The CDR3 loop spans 11 amino acids. CDR1 and CDR2 from the germline V gene are MNHNY and SVGAGI (reference sequence).

The chain couples TRBV4-3 to TRBJ1-1; D uncertain. Trimming pared 5 bases from V and 1 base from J, leaving 11 bases between. Germline V gene lookup returns CDR1 LGHNA and CDR2 YSLEER. There are 14 residues in the CDR3. The CDR3 loop reads CASSYIEGNTEAFF. The CDR3 DNA reads TGCGCCAGCAGCTATATAGAGGGGAACACTGAAGCTTTCTTT.